This is a list of T cell receptor beta chains from one sample in a study of blood T cell repertoires in COVID-19. Assay used: immunoSEQ multiplex PCR; TCRdb lists only in-frame clones, some missing. The table has 60,000 to 75,000 clones, around 83% seen once. Sequenced: peripheral blood. Source of these receptors: a human donor in a cohort sampled during active COVID-19. CDR3s include the opening cysteine and the closing phenylalanine or tryptophan. D genes are given only for firm matches. Size tells how often a clone was seen (once, few, many) or the class of an expanded clone, and some rows leave it out.

>.|TRBJ2-2|.|TRBV5-4
TGTGCCAGCAGCTTGGATACTAGTGGTCGAGCCACCGGGGAGCTGTTTTTT
CASSLDTSGRATGELFF
>.|TRBJ2-3|.|TRBV20-1
TGCAGTGCTAGTGTCCCCGGTACGCAGTATTTT
CSASVPGTQYF
>.|TRBJ1-2|.|TRBV18
TGTGCCAGCTCACCCGAACAGGGTAACTATGGCTACACCTTC
CASSPEQGNYGYTF
>TRBD2|TRBJ2-1|.|TRBV3-1/TRBV3-2
TGTGCCAGCAGCCCTACGACTAGCGGGGGGGCCTATGAGCAGTTCTTC
CASSPTTSGGAYEQFF
>.|TRBJ2-6|.|TRBV18
TGTGCCAGCTCACCATTACAGGGATCCCCCTCTGGGGCCAACGTCCTGACTTTC
CASSPLQGSPSGANVLTF
>.|TRBJ1-6|.|TRBV6-6
TGTGCCAGCAGCCCCGGACAGTTCCAAAATTCACCCCTCCACTTT
CASSPGQFQNSPLHF
>TRBD1|TRBJ1-3|.|TRBV2
TGTGCCAGCAGTCTTTATCGACAGGGGTCATCTGGAAACACCATATATTTT
CASSLYRQGSSGNTIYF
>TRBD1|TRBJ1-5|.|TRBV19
TGTGCCAGTAGTATAGATGCAGGGGGCGACTATCAGCCCCAGCATTTT
CASSIDAGGDYQPQHF
>.|TRBJ1-2|.|TRBV4-1
TGCGCCAGCAGCCTTCGGTCCTTTTCTAACTATGGCTACACCTTC
CASSLRSFSNYGYTF
>.|TRBJ2-5|few|TRBV19
TGTGCCAGTGGCACCGGGATCACCGGGGAGACCCAGTACTTC
CASGTGITGETQYF
>.|TRBJ2-3|few|TRBV14
TGTGCCAGCAGCGAATATCGGGGATGGGGCACAGATACGCAGTATTTT
CASSEYRGWGTDTQYF
>.|TRBJ2-2|.|TRBV28
TGTGCCAGCAGTATCTCGGCCGGGGAGCTGTTTTTT
CASSISAGELFF
>.|TRBJ2-3|.|TRBV28
TGTGCCAGCAACCCTCGGGGGTGGGGGGGACATCGCACAGATACGCAGTATTTT
CASNPRGWGGHRTDTQYF
>TRBD2|TRBJ2-7|.|TRBV7-2
TGTGCCAGCAGCTTCTCAGCGGGGGCCTTGTGGGAGCAGTACTTC
CASSFSAGALWEQYF
>.|TRBJ2-5|.|TRBV11-1
TGTGCCAGCAGCTTAGTGGAAGGCACGGGACAAGAGACCCAGTACTTC
CASSLVEGTGQETQYF
>TRBD2|TRBJ2-1|.|TRBV10-2
TGCGCCAGCCTCTACTGGACTAGAGGCGGCAATGAGCAGTTCTTC
CASLYWTRGGNEQFF
>.|TRBJ1-2|.|TRBV27
TGTGCCAGCCGCACTGAGGGTTATGGCTACACCTTC
CASRTEGYGYTF
>.|TRBJ1-3|.|TRBV3-1/TRBV3-2
TGTGCCAGCAGACAGGTGCTCTCAGGAAACACCATATATTTT
CASRQVLSGNTIYF
>.|TRBJ1-1|.|TRBV6-6
TGTGCCAGTACCCTCGGTGGGGGGGACACTGAAGCTTTCTTT
CASTLGGGDTEAFF
>TRBD2|TRBJ2-2|few|TRBV5-1
TGCGCCAGCAGCTTGAATGCCGGGGGGGCCACCGGGGAGCTGTTTTTT
CASSLNAGGATGELFF
>.|TRBJ1-4|.|TRBV19
TGTGCCAGTATCGAAGGGGCGGGAAAAAAACTGTTTTTT
CASIEGAGKKLFF
>.|TRBJ2-5|.|TRBV11-2
TGTGCCAGCAGCATCTCTCCAGCGGCCCTGTATCAAGAGACCCAGTACTTC
CASSISPAALYQETQYF
>.|TRBJ2-1|.|TRBV6-5
TGTGCCAGCACCCAGGCCCCCTCGATTACTGTGCGGTTCTTC
CASTQAPSITVRFF
>.|TRBJ2-5|.|TRBV6-5
TGTGCCAGCATGCGCACCCTCCGGGACCAAGAGACCCAGTACTTC
CASMRTLRDQETQYF
>.|TRBJ1-4|.|TRBV28
TGTGCCAGCAGTCCGCAGGGAGGGAGGAGGGAAAAACTGTTTTTT
CASSPQGGRREKLFF
>.|TRBJ2-7|.|TRBV5-4
TGTGCCAGCAGTTGGGGAGGCCGGACCTACGAGCAGTACTTC
CASSWGGRTYEQYF
>.|TRBJ2-2|.|TRBV5-1
TGCGCCAGCAGCTCGACCCGACTAGCGAACACCGGGGAGCTGTTTTTT
CASSSTRLANTGELFF
>TRBD1|TRBJ1-1|.|TRBV6-6
TGTGCCAGCAGTGACAGGGATGACTACACTGAAGCTTTCTTT
CASSDRDDYTEAFF
>TRBD1|TRBJ1-1|.|TRBV9
TGTGCCAGCAGCATGTCAAAGACAGGGCTGAACACTGAAGCTTTCTTT
CASSMSKTGLNTEAFF
>.|TRBJ1-1|.|TRBV2
TGTGCCAGCAGGGCCGACAGGAACACTGAAGCTTTCTTT
CASRADRNTEAFF
>TRBD2|TRBJ2-5|.|TRBV5-6
TGTGCCAGCAGCTCCCGACTTATAGCGGGGGGCCAAGAGACCCAGTACTTC
CASSSRLIAGGQETQYF
>TRBD1|TRBJ2-1|once|TRBV11-3
TGTGCCAGCAGCCCGGGACAGGGGCCCTGGGAGCAGTTCTTC
CASSPGQGPWEQFF
>.|TRBJ1-4|.|TRBV11-3
TGTGCCAGCAGCTTAGAGGGGGGGAGGGCGACTAATGAAAAACTGTTTTTT
CASSLEGGRATNEKLFF
>TRBD1|TRBJ2-2|.|TRBV5-1
TGCGCCAGCACCTTCCTCCCGGGACAGGGGAACACCGGGGAGCTGTTTTTT
CASTFLPGQGNTGELFF
>.|TRBJ2-5|.|TRBV9
TGTGCCAGCAGCGTAGATGGGGGGAAGAAGACCCAGTACTTC
CASSVDGGKKTQYF
>.|TRBJ2-3|.|TRBV12-3/TRBV12-4
TGTGCCAGCAGTTTTTCGGATACGCAGTATTTT
CASSFSDTQYF
>.|TRBJ2-1|.|TRBV7-8
TGTGCCAGCAGCTACCCGGGTCCGGGGAATGAGCAGTTCTTC
CASSYPGPGNEQFF
>TRBD1|TRBJ2-5|.|TRBV7-8
TGTGCCAGCAGCTCCCTAGGGGGCATTGCGACCCAGTACTTC
CASSSLGGIATQYF
>TRBD2|TRBJ2-1|.|TRBV5-1
TGCGCCAGCAGCTTGGACGGGACTAGCGGGCAGTTCTTC
CASSLDGTSGQFF
>.|TRBJ2-5|.|TRBV7-2
TGTGCCAGCAGCTTAAGGGGGGGGAAAGAGACCCAGTACTTC
CASSLRGGKETQYF
>.|TRBJ1-1|.|TRBV3-1/TRBV3-2
TGTGCCAGCAGCCCCCAGCGGATGAACACTGAAGCTTTCTTT
CASSPQRMNTEAFF
>TRBD2|TRBJ2-5|.|TRBV7-7
TGTGCCAGCAGCCGAATATCGGGGGGGTTAGAGACCCAGTACTTC
CASSRISGGLETQYF
>.|TRBJ1-1|.|TRBV10-3
TGTGCCATCAGAGTTAAAGCGAACACTGAAGCTTTCTTT
CAIRVKANTEAFF
>TRBD1|TRBJ1-6|.|TRBV27
TGTGCCAGCAGACGGCAGGGGGGAAGCATAAATTCACCCCTCCACTTT
CASRRQGGSINSPLHF
>.|TRBJ1-3|.|TRBV7-2
TGTGCCAGCAGCTCCGGGACACCCCAAAGAATAAACTCTGGAAACACCATATATTTT
CASSSGTPQRINSGNTIYF
>.|TRBJ2-6|.|TRBV7-9
TGTGCCAGCAGCTTAGCCAGGCCAGGGGCCAACGTCCTGACTTTC
CASSLARPGANVLTF
>.|TRBJ2-2|few|TRBV28
TGTGCCAGCAGTTTATTTTCTAGGACCGGGGAGCTGTTTTTT
CASSLFSRTGELFF
>TRBD2|TRBJ2-6|once|TRBV4-1
TGCGCCAGCAGCCAAGAGCTAGCGGGGGGTTCAATTTCTGGGGCCAACGTCCTGACTTTC
CASSQELAGGSISGANVLTF
>TRBD2|TRBJ2-1|.|TRBV29-1
TGCAGCGTTGACGTTTTGGGGGGGACTCGTTCCAATGAGCAGTTCTTC
CSVDVLGGTRSNEQFF
>.|TRBJ1-6|.|TRBV6-6
TGTGCCAGCAGTTACGCTGCGGGTTCACCCCTCCACTTT
CASSYAAGSPLHF
>.|TRBJ1-2|few|TRBV11-2
TGTGCCAGCAGCTTAGATCGTGGGGCAGATAACTATGGCTACACCTTC
CASSLDRGADNYGYTF
>TRBD1|TRBJ2-3|.|TRBV6-5
TGTGCCAGCAAATACAGGGGACAAAACACAGATACGCAGTATTTT
CASKYRGQNTDTQYF
>TRBD1|TRBJ1-5|once|TRBV6-5
TGTGCCAGCAGTTGGACAGGGTCGGGCAATCAGCCCCAGCATTTT
CASSWTGSGNQPQHF
>TRBD1|TRBJ2-7|.|TRBV7-9
TGTGCCAGCAGCTCAGGACAGGGGATACCCTACGAGCAGTACTTC
CASSSGQGIPYEQYF
>.|TRBJ1-6|.|TRBV4-2
TGTGCCAGCAGCCCGTTTGGACGGGGAAGTTCACCCCTCCACTTT
CASSPFGRGSSPLHF